This entry features one TCR beta chain sequence. Its specificity is not known. The source of the sample is a study of cytomegalovirus exposure and HLA in healthy donors. The overall study: Among about 179 million T cells, an earlier analysis found about 100 million unique TCR beta sequences. Overall study findings and caveats: Researchers counted roughly 150 TCR beta chains as cytomegalovirus-associated. For most subjects, TCR beta sequences were reported to predict HLA-A and HLA-B alleles with accuracy. Prior analysis indicated that the majority of TCR beta V segments exhibited productivity approximately 87% or approximately 30% of the time.

The V and J ends lost 4 bases and 1 base, in that order; junction bases with no gene match: 5. This CDR3 region has 16 residues. Germline-derived CDR1 and CDR2 are SGHNT and YYREEE (reference sequence). 13 Jbeta primers and 60 Vbeta primers were used for the PCR. Profiling relied on immunoSEQ multiplex PCR, and the TCRdb table lists in-frame clones only, not all of them. In total, the table holds approximately 50,000 clones. The rearrangement uses TRBV5-4 and TRBJ2-7; 13 bases map to TRBD2. The TCR originated in a male donor in good health and CMV-seropositive. The source material was PBMCs. CDR3 sequence: CASSPGLAGSSYEQYF. As DNA, the CDR3 is TGTGCCAGCAGCCCGGGACTAGCGGGGTCTTCCTACGAGCAGTACTTC. Full variable domain (outside the CDR3, taken from reference TRBV5-4 and TRBJ2-7): ETGVTQSPTHLIKTRGQQVTLRCSSQSGHNTVSWYQQALGQGPQFIFQYYREEENGRGNFPPRFSGLQFPNYSSELNVNALELDDSALYLCASSPGLAGSSYEQYFGPGTRLTVT.